This T cell receptor beta chain was observed in a study of cytomegalovirus exposure and HLA in healthy donors. Overall study: A prior analysis found more than 90 million unique TCR beta sequences from about 179 million T cells.

Primers for the PCR totalled 60 Vbeta and 13 Jbeta. This table comes from immunoSEQ multiplex PCR, and its TCRdb copy is limited to in-frame clones, with some not included. The top ten clones hold 2% to 2.5% of a sample with 150,000 to 200,000 clones, over 75% of them seen once. This CDR3 has 12 residues. The germline V and J ends were trimmed by 5 bases and 2 bases, with 5 bases remaining between them. Germline loops: CDR1 MDHEN, CDR2 SYDVKM. Donors were nominally healthy when sampled, though unrecorded immune exposures were likely. The clonotype comes from a woman aged 50 to 65 in good health and CMV-seronegative. The specimen sequenced was PBMCs. The chain employs TRBV28 and TRBJ2-3; D ambiguous. The CDR3 DNA reads TGTGCCAGCAGTCGGTACACAGATACGCAGTATTTT. Protein: CASSRYTDTQYF.